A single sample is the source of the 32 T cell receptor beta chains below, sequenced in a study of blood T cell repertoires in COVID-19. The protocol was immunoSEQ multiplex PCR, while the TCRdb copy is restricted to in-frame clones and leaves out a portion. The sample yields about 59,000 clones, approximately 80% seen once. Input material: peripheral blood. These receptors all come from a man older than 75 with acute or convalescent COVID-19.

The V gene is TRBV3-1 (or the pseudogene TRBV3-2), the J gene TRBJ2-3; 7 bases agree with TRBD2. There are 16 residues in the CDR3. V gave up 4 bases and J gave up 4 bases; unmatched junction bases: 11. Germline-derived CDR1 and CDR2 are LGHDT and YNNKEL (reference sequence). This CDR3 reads CASSPPSGVGADTQYF. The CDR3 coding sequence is TGTGCCAGCAGCCCCCCCAGCGGGGTTGGTGCAGATACGCAGTATTTT.

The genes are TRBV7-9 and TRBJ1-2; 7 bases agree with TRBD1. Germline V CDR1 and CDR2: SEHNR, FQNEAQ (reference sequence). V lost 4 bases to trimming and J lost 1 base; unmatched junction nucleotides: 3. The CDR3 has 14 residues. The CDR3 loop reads CASSSGTDNYGYTF. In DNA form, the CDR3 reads TGTGCCAGCAGCTCAGGGACAGATAACTATGGCTACACCTTC.

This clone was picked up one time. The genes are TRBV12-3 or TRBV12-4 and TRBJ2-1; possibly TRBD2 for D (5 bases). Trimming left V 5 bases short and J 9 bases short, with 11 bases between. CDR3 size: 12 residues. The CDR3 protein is CASSPDRGEQFF. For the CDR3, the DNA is TGTGCCAGCAGTCCTGACCGGGGTGAGCAGTTCTTC.

CDR3 bases: TGCAGTGCTCGCACGGGAGATACGCAGTATTTT. This codes for CSARTGDTQYF. The V call is TRBV20-1, the J call TRBJ2-3; no definite D call. Trimming shortened V by 5 bases and J by 5 bases, and 8 bases separated the two germline ends. This CDR3 comprises 11 residues. Germline V gene sequence: CDR1 DFQATT, CDR2 SNEGSKA (reference sequence).

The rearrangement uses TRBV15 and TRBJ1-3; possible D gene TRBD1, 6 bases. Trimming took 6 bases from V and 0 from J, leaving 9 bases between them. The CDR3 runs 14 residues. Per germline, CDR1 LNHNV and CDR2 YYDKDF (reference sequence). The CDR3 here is CATRTGNSGNTIYF. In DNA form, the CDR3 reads TGTGCCACCAGGACAGGCAACTCTGGAAACACCATATATTTT.

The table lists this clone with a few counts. This CDR3 is CATSDYSGSFYNEQFF. The CDR3 coding sequence is TGTGCCACCAGTGATTATAGCGGGAGTTTCTACAATGAGCAGTTCTTC. This chain connects TRBV24-1 to TRBJ2-1, with 9 bases fitting TRBD2. The ends lost 2 bases at V and 3 bases at J; junction bases unmatched: 4. Germline lookup yields CDR1 KGHDR and CDR2 SFDVKD. The CDR3 is 16 residues long.

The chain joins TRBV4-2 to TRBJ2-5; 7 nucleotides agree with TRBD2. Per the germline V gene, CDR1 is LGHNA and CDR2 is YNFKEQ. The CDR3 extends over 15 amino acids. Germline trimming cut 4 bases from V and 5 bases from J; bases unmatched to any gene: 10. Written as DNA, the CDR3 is TGTGCCAGCAGCCCAGGCGGGGGAGCCTCGGAGACCCAGTACTTC. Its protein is CASSPGGGASETQYF.

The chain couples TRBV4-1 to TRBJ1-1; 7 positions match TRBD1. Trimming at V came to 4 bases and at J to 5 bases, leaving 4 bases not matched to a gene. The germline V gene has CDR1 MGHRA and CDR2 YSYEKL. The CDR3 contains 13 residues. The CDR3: CASSRDRVTEAFF. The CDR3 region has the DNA TGCGCCAGCAGCCGAGACAGGGTTACTGAAGCTTTCTTT.

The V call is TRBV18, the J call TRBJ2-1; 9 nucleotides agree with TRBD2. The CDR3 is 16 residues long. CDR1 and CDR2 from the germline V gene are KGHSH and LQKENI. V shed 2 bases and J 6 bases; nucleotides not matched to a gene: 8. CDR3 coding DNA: TGTGCCAGCTCACCAGGCGGGGGGGCCTTCTTCAATGAGCAGTTCTTC. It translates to CASSPGGGAFFNEQFF.

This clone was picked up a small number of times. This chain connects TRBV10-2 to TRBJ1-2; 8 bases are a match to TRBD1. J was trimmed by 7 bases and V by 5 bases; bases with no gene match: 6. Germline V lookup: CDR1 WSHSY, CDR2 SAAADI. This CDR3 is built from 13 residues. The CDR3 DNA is TGCGCCAGCAGTCGGACAGGGACTCTTGGCTACACCTTC. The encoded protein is CASSRTGTLGYTF.

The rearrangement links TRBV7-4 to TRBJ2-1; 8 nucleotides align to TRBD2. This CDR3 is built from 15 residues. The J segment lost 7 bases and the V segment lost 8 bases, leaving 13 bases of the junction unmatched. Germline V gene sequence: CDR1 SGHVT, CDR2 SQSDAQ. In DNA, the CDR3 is TGTGCCAGCTGGCGGCTAGCGGGTACGGGGAATGAGCAGTTCTTC. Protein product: CASWRLAGTGNEQFF.

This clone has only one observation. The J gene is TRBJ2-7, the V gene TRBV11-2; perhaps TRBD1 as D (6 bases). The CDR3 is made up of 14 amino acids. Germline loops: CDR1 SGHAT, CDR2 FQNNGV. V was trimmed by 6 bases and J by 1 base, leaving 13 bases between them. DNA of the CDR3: TGTGCCAGCAGTCATTCGGACAGTTCCTACGAGCAGTACTTC. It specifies CASSHSDSSYEQYF.

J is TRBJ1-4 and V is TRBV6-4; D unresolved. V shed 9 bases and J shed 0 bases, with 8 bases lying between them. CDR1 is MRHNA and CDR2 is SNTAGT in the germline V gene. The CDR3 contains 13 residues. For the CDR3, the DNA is TGTGCCAGTACTACTGCAACTAATGAAAAACTGTTTTTT. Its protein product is CASTTATNEKLFF.

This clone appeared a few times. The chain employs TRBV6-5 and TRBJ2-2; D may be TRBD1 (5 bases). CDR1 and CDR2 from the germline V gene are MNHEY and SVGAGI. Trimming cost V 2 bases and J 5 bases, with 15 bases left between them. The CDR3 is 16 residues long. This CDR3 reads CASSYGLQGSTGELFF. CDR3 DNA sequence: TGTGCCAGCAGTTACGGGTTGCAGGGTAGTACCGGGGAGCTGTTTTTT.

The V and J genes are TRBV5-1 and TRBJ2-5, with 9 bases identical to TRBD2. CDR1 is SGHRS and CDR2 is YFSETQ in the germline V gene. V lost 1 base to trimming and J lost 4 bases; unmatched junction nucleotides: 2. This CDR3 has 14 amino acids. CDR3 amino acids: CASSLFSGGETQYF. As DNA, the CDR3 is TGCGCCAGCAGCTTGTTTAGCGGGGGAGAGACCCAGTACTTC. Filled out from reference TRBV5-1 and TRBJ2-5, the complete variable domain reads KAGVTQTPRYLIKTRGQQVTLSCSPISGHRSVSWYQQTPGQGLQFLFEYFSETQRNKGNFPGRFSGRQFSNSRSEMNVSTLELGDSALYLCASSLFSGGETQYFGPGTRLLVL.

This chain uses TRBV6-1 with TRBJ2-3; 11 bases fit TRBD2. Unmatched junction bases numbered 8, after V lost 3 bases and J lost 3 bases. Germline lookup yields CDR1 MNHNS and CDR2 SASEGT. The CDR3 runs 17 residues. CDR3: CASSDVRLAGKTDTQYF. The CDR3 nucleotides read TGTGCCAGCAGTGATGTGCGACTAGCGGGGAAGACAGATACGCAGTATTTT.

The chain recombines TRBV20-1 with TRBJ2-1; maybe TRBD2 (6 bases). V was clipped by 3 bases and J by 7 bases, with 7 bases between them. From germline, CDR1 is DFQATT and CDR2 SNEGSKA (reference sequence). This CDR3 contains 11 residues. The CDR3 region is CSAREGNEQFF. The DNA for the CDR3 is TGCAGTGCTAGGGAGGGGAATGAGCAGTTCTTC.

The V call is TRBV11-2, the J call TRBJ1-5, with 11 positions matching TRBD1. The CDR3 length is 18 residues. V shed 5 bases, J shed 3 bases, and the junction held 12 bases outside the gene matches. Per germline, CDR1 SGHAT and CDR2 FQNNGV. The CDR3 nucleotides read TGTGCCAGCAGCACCTCCTTCGGGACAGGGGGTACCAATCAGCCCCAGCATTTT. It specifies CASSTSFGTGGTNQPQHF. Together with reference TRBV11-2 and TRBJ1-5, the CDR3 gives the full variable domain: EAGVAQSPRYKIIEKRQSVAFWCNPISGHATLYWYQQILGQGPKLLIQFQNNGVVDDSQLPKDRFSAERLKGVDSTLKIQPAKLEDSAVYLCASSTSFGTGGTNQPQHFGDGTRLSIL.

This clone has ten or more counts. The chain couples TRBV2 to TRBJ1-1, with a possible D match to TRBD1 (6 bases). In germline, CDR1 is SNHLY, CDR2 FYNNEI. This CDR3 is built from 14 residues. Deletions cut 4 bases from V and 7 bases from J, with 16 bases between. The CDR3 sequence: CASSGRRTEHEAFF. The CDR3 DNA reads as TGTGCCAGCAGTGGGCGACGGACAGAACATGAAGCTTTCTTT.

The chain's CDR3 is CATSVQGADEQFF. CDR3 DNA: TGTGCCACCAGTGTTCAGGGGGCCGATGAGCAGTTCTTC. V usage is TRBV24-1 and J usage is TRBJ2-1; 8 bases fit TRBD1. The CDR3 contains 13 residues. Germline V gives CDR1 KGHDR, CDR2 SFDVKD. J was trimmed by 8 bases and V by 5 bases; bases with no gene match: 4.

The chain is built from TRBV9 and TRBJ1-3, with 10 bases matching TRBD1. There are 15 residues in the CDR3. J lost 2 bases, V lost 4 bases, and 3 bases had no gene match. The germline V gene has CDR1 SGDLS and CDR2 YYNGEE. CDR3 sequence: CASSFGTGAGNTIYF. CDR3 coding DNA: TGTGCCAGCAGCTTCGGGACAGGGGCTGGAAACACCATATATTTT.

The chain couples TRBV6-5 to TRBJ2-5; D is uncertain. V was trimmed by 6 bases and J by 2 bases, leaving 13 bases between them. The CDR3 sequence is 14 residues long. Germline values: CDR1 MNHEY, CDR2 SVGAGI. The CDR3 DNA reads TGTGCCAGCAGACGAGGTGTACTGCAAGAGACCCAGTACTTC. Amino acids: CASRRGVLQETQYF.

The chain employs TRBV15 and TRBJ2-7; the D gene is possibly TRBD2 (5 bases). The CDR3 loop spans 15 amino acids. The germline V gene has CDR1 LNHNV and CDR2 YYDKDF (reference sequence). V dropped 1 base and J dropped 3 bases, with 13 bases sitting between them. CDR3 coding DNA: TGTGCCACCAGCAGAGGGGCGTTCGGGATCTACGAGCAGTACTTC. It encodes CATSRGAFGIYEQYF.

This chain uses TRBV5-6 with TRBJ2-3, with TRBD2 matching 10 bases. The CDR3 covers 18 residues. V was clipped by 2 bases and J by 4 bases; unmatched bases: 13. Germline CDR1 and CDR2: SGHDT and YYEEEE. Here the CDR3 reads CASSFMSWSGRASDTQYF. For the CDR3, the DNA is TGTGCCAGCAGCTTCATGTCTTGGAGCGGGAGGGCCTCAGATACGCAGTATTTT.

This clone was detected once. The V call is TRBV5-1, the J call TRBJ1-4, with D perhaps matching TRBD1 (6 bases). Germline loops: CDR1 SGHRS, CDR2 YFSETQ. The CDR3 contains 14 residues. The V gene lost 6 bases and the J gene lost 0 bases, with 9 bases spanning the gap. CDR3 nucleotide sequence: TGCGCCAGCAAACAGGGCGCAACTAATGAAAAACTGTTTTTT. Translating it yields CASKQGATNEKLFF.

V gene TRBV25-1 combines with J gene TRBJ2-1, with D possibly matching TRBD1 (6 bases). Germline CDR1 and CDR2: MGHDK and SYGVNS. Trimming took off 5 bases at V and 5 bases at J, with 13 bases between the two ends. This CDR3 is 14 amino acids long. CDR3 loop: CASSFQGPHNEQFF. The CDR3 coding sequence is TGTGCCAGCAGTTTTCAGGGGCCACACAATGAGCAGTTCTTC.

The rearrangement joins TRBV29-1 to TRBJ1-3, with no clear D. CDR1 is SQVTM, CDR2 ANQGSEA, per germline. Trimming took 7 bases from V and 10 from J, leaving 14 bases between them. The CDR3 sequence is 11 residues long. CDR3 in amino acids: CSARFGVTIYF. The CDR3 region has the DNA TGCAGCGCCCGGTTCGGAGTAACCATATATTTT. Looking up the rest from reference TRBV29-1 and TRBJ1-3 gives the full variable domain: SAVISQKPSRDICQRGTSLTIQCQVDSQVTMMFWYRQQPGQSLTLIATANQGSEATYESGFVIDKFPISRPNLTFSTLTVSNMSPEDSSIYLCSARFGVTIYFGEGSWLTVV.

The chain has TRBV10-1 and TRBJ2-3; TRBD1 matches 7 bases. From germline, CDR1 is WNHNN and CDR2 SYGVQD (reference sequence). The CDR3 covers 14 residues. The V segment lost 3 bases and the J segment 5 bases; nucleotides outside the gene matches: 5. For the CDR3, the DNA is TGCGCCAGCAGTGAAAGACAGGGTCAAGATACGCAGTATTTT. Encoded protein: CASSERQGQDTQYF.

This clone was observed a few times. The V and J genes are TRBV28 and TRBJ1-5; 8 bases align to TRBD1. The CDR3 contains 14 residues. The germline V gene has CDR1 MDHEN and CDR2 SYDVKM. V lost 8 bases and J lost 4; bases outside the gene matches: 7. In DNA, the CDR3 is TGTGCCAGCCTACCCGGGACAGGTAATCAGCCCCAGCATTTT. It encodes CASLPGTGNQPQHF.

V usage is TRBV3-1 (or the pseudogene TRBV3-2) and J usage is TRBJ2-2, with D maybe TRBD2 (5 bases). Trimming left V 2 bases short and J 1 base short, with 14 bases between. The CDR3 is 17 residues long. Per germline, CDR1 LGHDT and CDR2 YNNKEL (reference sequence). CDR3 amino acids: CASSQFVPAVNTGELFF. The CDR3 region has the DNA TGTGCCAGCAGCCAATTCGTCCCAGCGGTGAACACCGGGGAGCTGTTTTTT.

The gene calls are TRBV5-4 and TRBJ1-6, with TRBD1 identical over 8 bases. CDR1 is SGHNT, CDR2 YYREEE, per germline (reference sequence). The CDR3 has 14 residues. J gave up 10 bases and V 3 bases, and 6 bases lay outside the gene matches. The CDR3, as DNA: TGTGCCAGCAGCTCAGACAGGGGCCAATCACCCCTCCACTTT. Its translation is CASSSDRGQSPLHF.

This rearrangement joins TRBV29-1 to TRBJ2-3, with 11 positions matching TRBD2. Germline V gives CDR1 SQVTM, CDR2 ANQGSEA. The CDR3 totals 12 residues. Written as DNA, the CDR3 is TGCAGTGGGACTAGCGGTACAGATACGCAGTATTTT. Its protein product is CSGTSGTDTQYF.